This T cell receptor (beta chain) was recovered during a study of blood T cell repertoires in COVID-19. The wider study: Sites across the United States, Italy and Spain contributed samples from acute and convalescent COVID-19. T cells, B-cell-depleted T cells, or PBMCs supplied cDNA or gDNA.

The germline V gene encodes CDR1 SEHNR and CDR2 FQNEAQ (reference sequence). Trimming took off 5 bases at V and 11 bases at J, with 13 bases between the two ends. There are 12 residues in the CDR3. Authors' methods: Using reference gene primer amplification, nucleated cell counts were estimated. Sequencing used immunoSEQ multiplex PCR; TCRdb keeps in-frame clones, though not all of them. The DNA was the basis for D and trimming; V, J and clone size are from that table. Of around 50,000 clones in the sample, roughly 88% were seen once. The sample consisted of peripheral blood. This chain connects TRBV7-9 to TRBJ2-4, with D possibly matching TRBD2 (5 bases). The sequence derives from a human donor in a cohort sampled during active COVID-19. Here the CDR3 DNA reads TGTGCCAGCAGCCCCCCGTCCGGGGTTCAGTACTTC. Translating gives CASSPPSGVQYF.